This TCR beta chain was obtained from a study of T cells after yellow fever vaccination. TCRdb fed the 5' RACE reads into MiXCR, producing one record per CDR3 protein. The table records about 500,000 distinct CDR3 sequences, roughly a sixth of them present only once. The CDR3 is made up of 16 amino acids. V was cut by 5 bases and J by 4 bases, with 18 bases left in between. Germline CDR1 MNHEY, CDR2 SMNVEV (reference sequence). This chain connects TRBV27 to TRBJ2-1; perhaps TRBD2 as D (7 bases). This specimen was PBMCs, taken 4 to 5 days after the first yellow fever vaccination. This receptor was identified in a man younger than 35 who received the YFV17D yellow fever vaccine. In DNA, the CDR3 is TGTGCCAGCAGTCCCCTGGGGGGGGGGGCGTACAATGAGCAGTTCTTC. Encoded protein: CASSPLGGGAYNEQFF.